The 11 T cell receptor beta chains below all came from one sample that was sequenced in a study of chronic HIV infection and antiretroviral therapy. A single record per CDR3 protein comes from TCRdb applying MiXCR to the 5' RACE reads. The table lists about 38,000 distinct CDR3 sequences, 8.2% of them singletons. The sample comprised peripheral blood. Receptors originate from an adult who had HIV and had not received antiretroviral therapy, or was an uninfected healthy control (not recorded which).

The CDR3 reads CASSTLSGGVDGYTF. The CDR3, as DNA: TGTGCCAGCAGTACCTTATCCGGGGGGGTCGATGGCTACACCTTC. This rearrangement joins TRBV28 to TRBJ1-2; tentative D call: TRBD1 (5 bases). The germline V and J ends were trimmed by 5 bases and 6 bases, with 19 bases remaining between them. Germline V lookup: CDR1 MDHEN, CDR2 SYDVKM. There are 15 residues in the CDR3.

This clonotype was seen only a few times. The chain combines TRBV9 with TRBJ2-3; D might be TRBD2 (6 bases). The ends were cut back, 0 bases at V and 1 base at J, with 12 bases in the middle. Germline V gene data show CDR1 as SGDLS and CDR2 as YYNGEE. CDR3 length equals 16 residues. CDR3 protein: CASSVGTGAGTDTQYF. The CDR3 DNA sequence: TGTGCCAGCAGCGTAGGGACGGGAGCTGGCACAGATACGCAGTATTTT.

The chain is built from TRBV14 and TRBJ2-2; possible D gene TRBD2, 6 bases. The CDR3 sequence is 17 residues long. The V gene's germline CDR1 is SGHDN and CDR2 FVKESK. The V and J ends lost 4 bases and 1 base respectively, with 16 bases between them. Written as DNA, the CDR3 is TGTGCCAGCAGCCCTTACGGAGGGTTCGGGAACACCGGGGAGCTGTTTTTT. This translates into CASSPYGGFGNTGELFF.

This clonotype occurred many times. The chain combines TRBV28 with TRBJ2-3, with TRBD2 identical over 11 bases. The CDR3 is made up of 18 amino acids. J gave up 5 bases and V 4 bases, and 14 bases lay outside the gene matches. Germline CDR1 MDHEN, CDR2 SYDVKM. The CDR3 bases are TGTGCCAGCAGTTCGGCCTCACGACTAGCGGGAAGGATAGATACGCAGTATTTT. Translated: CASSSASRLAGRIDTQYF.

Here the CDR3 reads CATNSRGNEKLFF. Written as DNA, the CDR3 is TGCGCCACCAACTCCAGGGGTAATGAAAAACTGTTTTTT. This rearrangement joins TRBV4-1 to TRBJ1-4; possible D gene TRBD1, 6 bases. The CDR3 covers 13 residues. The V end lost 10 bases, the J end lost 4 bases, and 13 bases lay between the germline ends. The germline V gene encodes CDR1 MGHRA and CDR2 YSYEKL.

This clonotype has a single count. This chain connects TRBV6-5 to TRBJ2-1; 8 nucleotides match TRBD2. The V gene's germline CDR1 is MNHEY and CDR2 SVGAGI. Losses at the gene ends were 5 bases for V and 1 base for J; bases not matched to a gene: 4. This CDR3 is 15 amino acids long. The CDR3 is CASSRGGGSYNEQFF. Written as DNA, the CDR3 is TGTGCCAGCAGTCGCGGCGGGGGGTCCTACAATGAGCAGTTCTTC.

The chain links TRBV2 to TRBJ1-5; no clear D gene. V shed 3 bases and J shed 7 bases, with 13 bases lying between them. Germline V gene data show CDR1 as SNHLY and CDR2 as FYNNEI. The CDR3 is 14 residues long. The CDR3 loop reads CASSEEPRVQPQHF. In nucleotides, the CDR3 is TGTGCCAGCAGTGAGGAACCGAGGGTACAGCCCCAGCATTTT. Complete variable domain (other parts from reference TRBV2 and TRBJ1-5): EPEVTQTPSHQVTQMGQEVILRCVPISNHLYFYWYRQILGQKVEFLVSFYNNEISEKSEIFDDQFSVERPDGSNFTLKIRSTKLEDSAMYFCASSEEPRVQPQHFGDGTRLSIL.

This clonotype was recorded many times. The chain combines TRBV29-1 with TRBJ2-1; TRBD2 agrees at 14 bases. V was clipped by 3 bases and J by 4 bases; unmatched bases: 2. This CDR3 comprises 15 residues. The germline V gene has CDR1 SQVTM and CDR2 ANQGSEA. In nucleotides, the CDR3 is TGCAGCGTTGAGGGGACTAGCGGGAGTTACAATGAGCAGTTCTTC. Amino acid sequence: CSVEGTSGSYNEQFF.

The chain uses TRBV2 and TRBJ1-4, with D perhaps matching TRBD1 (5 bases). CDR3 size: 14 residues. Trimming took off 7 bases at V and 7 bases at J, with 16 bases between the two ends. The germline V gene has CDR1 SNHLY and CDR2 FYNNEI. In DNA, the CDR3 is TGTGCCAGCAAACCCAGGGCGTCAGGTGAAAAACTGTTTTTT. Amino acids: CASKPRASGEKLFF. The whole variable domain, remainder taken from reference TRBV2 and TRBJ1-4, is EPEVTQTPSHQVTQMGQEVILRCVPISNHLYFYWYRQILGQKVEFLVSFYNNEISEKSEIFDDQFSVERPDGSNFTLKIRSTKLEDSAMYFCASKPRASGEKLFFGSGTQLSVL.

This clonotype was counted between two and nine times. The chain is built from TRBV29-1 and TRBJ2-7; weak D call: TRBD1 (5 bases). The CDR3 consists of 14 residues. V lost 6 bases and J lost 0, with 15 bases in between. The germline gives CDR1 SQVTM, CDR2 ANQGSEA. CDR3 nucleotides: TGCAGCGTCGATCCGACAGCCTGCTCCTACGAGCAGTACTTC. The encoded protein is CSVDPTACSYEQYF.

This clonotype was seen only a few times. This chain links TRBV28 with TRBJ1-5; no reliable D call. Germline loops: CDR1 MDHEN, CDR2 SYDVKM. This CDR3 is built from 14 residues. The V end lost 1 base, the J end lost 4 bases, and 8 bases lay between the germline ends. The CDR3 spells CASSLLDSNQPQHF. The CDR3 DNA sequence: TGTGCCAGCAGTTTATTGGATAGTAATCAGCCCCAGCATTTT.